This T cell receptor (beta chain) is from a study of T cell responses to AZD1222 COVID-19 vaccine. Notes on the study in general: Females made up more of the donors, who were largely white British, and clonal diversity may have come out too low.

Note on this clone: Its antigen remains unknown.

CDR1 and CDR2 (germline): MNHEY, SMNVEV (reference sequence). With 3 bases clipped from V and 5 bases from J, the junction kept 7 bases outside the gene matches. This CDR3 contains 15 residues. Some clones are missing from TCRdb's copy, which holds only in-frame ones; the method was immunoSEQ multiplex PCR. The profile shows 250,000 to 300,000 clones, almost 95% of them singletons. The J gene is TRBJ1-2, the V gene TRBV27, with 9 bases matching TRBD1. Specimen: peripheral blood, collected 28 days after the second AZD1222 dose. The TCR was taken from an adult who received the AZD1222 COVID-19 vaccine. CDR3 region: CASSFRTGDRYGYTF. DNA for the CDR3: TGTGCCAGCAGTTTCAGGACAGGGGATCGGTATGGCTACACCTTC.